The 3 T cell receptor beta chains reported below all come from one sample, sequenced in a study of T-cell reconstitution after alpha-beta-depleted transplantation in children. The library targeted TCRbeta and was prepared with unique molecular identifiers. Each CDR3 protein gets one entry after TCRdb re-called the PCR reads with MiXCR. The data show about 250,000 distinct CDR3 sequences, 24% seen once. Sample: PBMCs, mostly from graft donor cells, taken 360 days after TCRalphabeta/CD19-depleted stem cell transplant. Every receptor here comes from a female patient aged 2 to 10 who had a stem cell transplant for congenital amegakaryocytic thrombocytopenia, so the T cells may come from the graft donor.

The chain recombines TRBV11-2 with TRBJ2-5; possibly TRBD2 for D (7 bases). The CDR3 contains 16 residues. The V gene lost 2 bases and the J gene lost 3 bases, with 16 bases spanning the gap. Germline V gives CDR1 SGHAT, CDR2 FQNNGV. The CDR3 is CASSLHAGAYEETQYF. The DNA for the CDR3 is TGTGCCAGCAGCTTACATGCGGGGGCCTACGAAGAGACCCAGTACTTC.

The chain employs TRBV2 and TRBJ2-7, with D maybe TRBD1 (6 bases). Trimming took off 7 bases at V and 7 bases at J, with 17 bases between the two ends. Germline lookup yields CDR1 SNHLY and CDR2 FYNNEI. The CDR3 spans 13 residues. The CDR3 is CASNNRVLREQYF. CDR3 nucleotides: TGTGCCAGCAATAACAGGGTCTTGCGGGAGCAGTACTTC.

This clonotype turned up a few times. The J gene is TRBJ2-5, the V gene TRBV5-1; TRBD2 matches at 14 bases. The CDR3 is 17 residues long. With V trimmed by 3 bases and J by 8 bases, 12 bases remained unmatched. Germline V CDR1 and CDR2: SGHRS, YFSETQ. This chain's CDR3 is CASSSTLTSGRGVTQYF. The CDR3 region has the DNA TGCGCCAGCAGCTCCACTTTGACTAGCGGGAGGGGAGTCACCCAGTACTTC.